Given below is one T cell receptor (beta chain) in context. This clone was seen only once. Its antigen is not yet known. The sample holds no much larger clone one base away, and base qualities are not on file. Libraries were made using the immunoSEQ multiplex PCR assay. In most patients, genomic DNA was isolated using the Qiagen DNeasy Blood and Tissue Kit and sent frozen to Adaptive Biotechnologies for TCR sequencing. For most patients, high-throughput TCR-beta CDR3 sequencing of genomic DNA was performed by Adaptive Biotechnologies. In the original analysis: Adaptive's ImmunoSEQ software supplied the TCR sequencing data for around 19 patients, while MiXCR and VDJtools were used to process three other patients. CD4 versus CD8 sorting errors were corrected by removing sequences found in both subsets at a frequency ratio below 5:1. CDR3 nucleotide sequences shared between donor and recipient were removed because the origin of such sequences could not be assigned. Alloreactive clones required at least 2-fold expansion over unstimulated cells and minimum CFSE-low frequency of 0.002% (template counts) or 0.001% (read counts). A clone was considered mappable if detected in the sequenced pre-transplant spleen, lymph node, or MLR CFSE-low populations of the donor or recipient. The cumulative frequency of alloreactive clones was calculated as a percentage of all sequences, weighted by copy number. TCRdb stores this immuneACCESS table with in-frame sequences only. Part of the clones is absent; in the studies checked, under half of the shortfall reflects unresolved V genes, and no reason is known for the rest. V, J and clone size are taken as reported in that table, and D and trimming were inferred from the DNA itself. The sample table records some 110,000 clones; just under 95% of these occur just once. 1% to 1.5% of the sample belongs to the ten largest clones.

The V end loses 1 base and the J end loses 0 bases, and a stretch of 7 bases separates them. CDR1 and CDR2 were assigned from the germline V gene as MDHEN and SYDVKM. CDR3 length: 15 amino acids, cysteine to phenylalanine. Solely the CDR3 DNA is kept, with 45 bases framed from the first base. Sample time point, as interpreted from the label and publication: cells obtained before transplantation from donor or recipient. CD3+CD4+ and CD3+CD8+ populations were FACS-sorted from unstimulated pre-transplant donor and recipient cells taken from spleen or lymph nodes. These data belong to a study of graft-versus-host responses after intestinal transplantation (dated by TCRdb to the early 2020s). A note on the overall study: The transplants that recipients got were multivisceral, liver-intestinal, or isolated intestinal. After intestinal transplantation, graft-versus-host and host-versus-graft alloreactive T cell clones were followed in the graft, circulation and bone marrow using bulk TCR-beta CDR3 sequencing. Anti-thymocyte globulin induction was given to all recipients, followed by maintenance tacrolimus and steroids for two to three years. Rather than going through the commercial service, samples from a few later patients were sequenced in-house on an Illumina MiSeq and processed with MiXCR. A peak of at least 4% donor T cells among recipient peripheral blood mononuclear cells was the definition used for donor T cell macrochimerism. The cohort enrolled some 24 intestinal transplant recipients, one of whom was a retransplant, and a few patients without pretransplant specimens were excluded. Alloreactive clones were identified by sequencing pre-transplant mixed lymphocyte reaction products and comparing these products with unstimulated pre-transplant donor and recipient T cells. The full study reports these points: GvH clones turned up in recipient bone marrow, with some appearing earlier in ileal mucosa or blood, a pattern consistent with an intestinal mucosal origin. Conclusions were limited by the relatively low number and heterogeneity of intestinal transplant patients. Early after transplant, peak levels of circulating GvH clones were associated with declines in HvG clones. In the allografts of patients with donor T cell macrochimerism, GvH to HvG T cell clonal ratios were high.

Recombination joined TRBV28 with TRBJ1-5, with the D gene too uncertain to name. The sequence derives from a human donor who was the organ donor for an intestinal transplant. The specimen comprised unstimulated CD8+ T cells sorted from spleen or lymph node cells, sampled before transplant. This receptor carries the CDR3 CASSLFTVSNQPQHF. The nucleotide sequence reads as follows: TGTGCCAGCAGTTTATTCACAGTTAGCAATCAGCCCCAGCATTTT.